This T cell receptor beta chain was identified during a study of early T cells in non-severe SARS-CoV-2 infection. In the study overall: Bulk RNA from unsorted whole blood was sequenced; chains were unpaired. Overall study results and limits: Anti-spike CD8 specificities were favored by VDJdb matching, whose results missed private and CD4 specificities.

This clonotype was counted ten times or more. Antigen unknown. The CDR3 runs to 15 residues. Germline trimming cut 6 bases from V and 5 bases from J; bases unmatched to any gene: 9. Unique molecular identifier tags were affixed to discrete cDNA molecules. TCRdb re-called the 5' RACE reads with MiXCR, one entry per CDR3 protein. This table has 40,000 to 55,000 distinct CDR3 sequences, 9% to 15% appearing once. The clonotype was recovered from an adult who was a healthcare worker with PCR-confirmed SARS-CoV-2 infection or an uninfected control (not recorded which). The chain recombines TRBV12-3 or TRBV12-4 with TRBJ2-7, with 11 bases that match TRBD2. Input material: whole blood. CDR3 sequence reads: CASSPSGGIWNEQYF. CDR3 nucleotides: TGTGCCAGCAGCCCTAGCGGGGGGATTTGGAACGAGCAGTACTTC.